Below, 19 T cell receptor beta chains from the same sample are listed, as sequenced in a study of OX40 agonist ivuxolimab in advanced cancers. Sequencing was performed with immunoSEQ multiplex PCR; in TCRdb, only in-frame clones are kept and a portion is missing. There are about 79,000 clones in the sample; about 85% occur only once, and 3% to 4.5% lies in the top ten. Sample: CD4+ or CD8+ T cells sorted from blood, taken in a trial of the OX40 agonist ivuxolimab. Source of these receptors: an adult with an advanced solid tumor such as melanoma, head and neck, liver or kidney cancer.

The J gene is TRBJ2-3, the V gene TRBV2, with D possibly TRBD1 on 6 matching bases. Germline CDR1 and CDR2: SNHLY and FYNNEI. CDR3 size: 13 residues. With 6 bases removed from V and 3 bases from J, the gap between germline ends came to 10 bases. This chain's CDR3 is CASRDDRTDTQYF. CDR3 coding DNA: TGTGCCAGCAGAGACGACAGGACAGATACGCAGTATTTT.

This chain connects TRBV5-6 to TRBJ2-4; D uncertain. Germline CDR1 reads SGHDT; CDR2 reads YYEEEE. Between the trimmed V and J ends, which lost 1 base and 7 bases, there was a span of 12 bases. CDR3 length: 14 residues. In nucleotides, the CDR3 is TGTGCCAGCAGCTTGTCCCTGATACGTAACATTCAGTACTTC. It yields the protein CASSLSLIRNIQYF.

The chain combines TRBV10-2 with TRBJ1-1; no reliable D call. Trimming removed 3 bases at V and 5 bases at J, with 4 bases between. This CDR3 has 11 residues. Germline V gene sequence: CDR1 WSHSY, CDR2 SAAADI. The CDR3 coding sequence is TGCGCCAGCAGTGACCGAACTGAAGCTTTCTTT. As protein: CASSDRTEAFF.

The chain combines TRBV6-6 with TRBJ2-4; D unclear. V lost 2 bases to trimming and J lost 6 bases, with 11 bases between them. The CDR3 runs 14 residues. Germline CDR1 and CDR2: MNHNY and SVGAGI (reference sequence). CDR3 residues: CASSYDRAGNIQYF. The CDR3 DNA follows: TGTGCCAGCAGTTACGATAGGGCTGGAAACATTCAGTACTTC.

The chain employs TRBV7-9 and TRBJ2-7; D remains unclear. V was trimmed by 5 bases and J by 2 bases, leaving 16 bases between them. CDR3 length: 15 residues. Germline V gene lookup returns CDR1 SEHNR and CDR2 FQNEAQ (reference sequence). CDR3 sequence: CASSPLEAPAYEQYF. The DNA for the CDR3 is TGTGCCAGCAGCCCGTTAGAGGCACCCGCCTACGAGCAGTACTTC.

Only one count was recorded for this clone. The chain combines TRBV9 with TRBJ2-5, with D unclear. Germline values: CDR1 SGDLS, CDR2 YYNGEE. This CDR3 has 14 residues. The ends were cut back, 4 bases at V and 0 bases at J, with 10 bases in the middle. CDR3 in amino acids: CASSPSEYQETQYF. In DNA form, the CDR3 reads TGTGCCAGCAGCCCTTCCGAGTACCAAGAGACCCAGTACTTC.

About this clone itself: The junction and the germline gene differ at one end; a read error may be behind it. The chain combines TRBV7-7 with TRBJ2-5; a possible D gene is TRBD2 (5 bases). The germline gives CDR1 SSHAT, CDR2 FNYEAQ (reference sequence). The CDR3 is 14 residues long. In DNA form, the CDR3 reads TGTGCTAGCAGTAAGGTAGCGAATCAAGAGACCCAGTACTTC. Protein sequence: CASSKVANQETQYF.

This clone was seen only a few times. The rearrangement links TRBV19 to TRBJ1-6; no reliable D call. CDR1 is LNHDA, CDR2 SQIVND, per germline (reference sequence). The CDR3 runs to 15 residues. The V gene lost 5 bases and the J gene lost 4 bases, with 12 bases spanning the gap. The CDR3 sequence is CASSSGRSYNSPLHF. The CDR3 DNA sequence: TGTGCCAGTAGTTCAGGACGGAGTTATAATTCACCCCTCCACTTT.

The chain links TRBV30 to TRBJ2-3; unclear D gene. The CDR3 extends over 13 amino acids. Deletions cut 3 bases from V and 1 base from J, with 8 bases between. From germline, CDR1 is GTSNPN and CDR2 SVGIG (reference sequence). The CDR3 nucleotides read TGTGCCTGGAGATCTAAAGGCACAGATACGCAGTATTTT. Translating gives CAWRSKGTDTQYF.

This clone has only a few counts. The V and J genes are TRBV18 and TRBJ1-1; TRBD1 might be the D (5 bases). There are 13 residues in the CDR3. Between the trimmed V and J ends, which lost 4 bases and 6 bases, there was a span of 12 bases. Per the germline V gene, CDR1 is KGHSH and CDR2 is LQKENI. CDR3 sequence (DNA): TGTGCCAGCTCACAAGGAGCGGGGGCTGAAGCTTTCTTT. It yields the protein CASSQGAGAEAFF.

This chain links TRBV19 with TRBJ2-3; D gene uncertain. Per the germline V gene, CDR1 is LNHDA and CDR2 is SQIVND (reference sequence). V shed 4 bases and J shed 4 bases, with 15 bases lying between them. This CDR3 is 15 amino acids long. CDR3 bases: TGTGCCAGTAGTACAACTACATCGGCCGCAGATACGCAGTATTTT. It encodes CASSTTTSAADTQYF.

The V call is TRBV2, the J call TRBJ2-7; 11 bases are a match to TRBD1. The V and J ends lost 2 bases and 5 bases, in that order; junction bases with no gene match: 8. The CDR3 is 16 residues long. Germline V gives CDR1 SNHLY, CDR2 FYNNEI. As DNA, the CDR3 is TGTGCCAGCAGTGAATGGGGACAGGGGGGGGTGGACGAGCAGTACTTC. Its translation: CASSEWGQGGVDEQYF.

The chain uses TRBV6-1 and TRBJ2-2; TRBD2 aligns across 8 bases. Germline values: CDR1 MNHNS, CDR2 SASEGT. The length of the CDR3 is 14 residues. The trim removed 5 bases at V and 5 bases at J, leaving 4 bases unmatched. The CDR3 DNA is TGTGCCAGCAGTACAATAGCGGGAACCGGGGAGCTGTTTTTT. This translates into CASSTIAGTGELFF.

This clone was counted once. The chain combines TRBV30 with TRBJ2-7; 7 nucleotides align to TRBD2. Losses at the gene ends were 2 bases for V and 1 base for J; bases not matched to a gene: 17. This CDR3 has 18 amino acids. Germline CDR1 GTSNPN, CDR2 SVGIG (reference sequence). The CDR3 DNA reads as TGTGCCTGGAGTACCTCCATCGGGGGGAGCGGGTGGTCCTACGAGCAGTACTTC. Its translation is CAWSTSIGGSGWSYEQYF.

V is TRBV7-8 and J is TRBJ2-1; TRBD2 is a possible D gene (6 bases). This CDR3 is 14 amino acids long. V was clipped by 3 bases and J by 4 bases, with 10 bases between them. Germline V gene data show CDR1 as SGHVS and CDR2 as FQNEAQ. The CDR3 nucleotides are TGTGCCAGCAGCTTGCCTGGGGGGTACAATGAGCAGTTCTTC. It is translated as CASSLPGGYNEQFF.

V usage is TRBV4-2 and J usage is TRBJ1-2; perhaps TRBD1 as D (5 bases). V gave up 5 bases and J gave up 7 bases, with 17 bases separating them. The germline V gene encodes CDR1 LGHNA and CDR2 YNFKEQ. The CDR3 contains 14 residues. DNA of the CDR3: TGTGCCAGCAGCATGGAGCGGGGGGAGTCTGGCTACACCTTC. This sequence encodes CASSMERGESGYTF.

The genes are TRBV28 and TRBJ1-4; the D is unclear. Germline V gene data show CDR1 as MDHEN and CDR2 as SYDVKM. The CDR3 totals 15 residues. The V end lost 5 bases, the J end lost 0 bases, and 10 bases lay between the germline ends. The CDR3 nucleotides read TGTGCCAGCAGTATCTACACTGCAACTAATGAAAAACTGTTTTTT. This translates into CASSIYTATNEKLFF.

This chain links TRBV14 with TRBJ2-1; no definite D call. V was cut by 4 bases and J by 2 bases, with 12 bases left in between. CDR1 and CDR2 (germline): SGHDN, FVKESK. The CDR3 contains 15 residues. The CDR3 protein is CASSLQASPYNEQFF. For the CDR3, the DNA is TGTGCCAGCAGCCTTCAAGCTTCGCCCTACAATGAGCAGTTCTTC.

The CDR3 spells CASSQEVGANTGELFF. CDR3 coding DNA: TGTGCCAGCAGCCAAGAGGTGGGAGCGAACACCGGGGAGCTGTTTTTT. The chain links TRBV4-2 to TRBJ2-2, with D possibly being TRBD2 (5 bases). CDR1 is LGHNA, CDR2 YNFKEQ, per germline. CDR3 length: 16 amino acids. V was clipped by 0 bases and J by 0 bases, with 8 bases between them.